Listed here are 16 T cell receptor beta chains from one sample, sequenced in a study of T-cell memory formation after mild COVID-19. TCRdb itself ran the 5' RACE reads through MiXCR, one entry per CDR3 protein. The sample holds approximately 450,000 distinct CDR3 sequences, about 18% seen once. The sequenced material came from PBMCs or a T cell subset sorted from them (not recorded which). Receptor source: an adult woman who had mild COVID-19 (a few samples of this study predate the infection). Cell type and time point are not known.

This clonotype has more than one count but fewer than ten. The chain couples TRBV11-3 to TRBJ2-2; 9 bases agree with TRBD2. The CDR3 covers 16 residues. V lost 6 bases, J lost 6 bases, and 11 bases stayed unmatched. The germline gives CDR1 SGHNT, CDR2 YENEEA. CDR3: CASRKTSGFVAGELFF. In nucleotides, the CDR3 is TGTGCCAGCAGAAAGACTAGCGGTTTCGTCGCCGGGGAGCTGTTTTTT.

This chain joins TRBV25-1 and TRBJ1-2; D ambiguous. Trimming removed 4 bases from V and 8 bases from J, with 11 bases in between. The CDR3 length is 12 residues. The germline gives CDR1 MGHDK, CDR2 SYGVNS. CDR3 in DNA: TGTGCCAGCAGTGGGAGGGCACGCGGCTACACCTTC. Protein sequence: CASSGRARGYTF.

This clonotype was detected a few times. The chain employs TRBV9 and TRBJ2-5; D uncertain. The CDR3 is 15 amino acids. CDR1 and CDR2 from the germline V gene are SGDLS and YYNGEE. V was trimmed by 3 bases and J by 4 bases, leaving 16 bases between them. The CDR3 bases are TGTGCCAGCAGCGCCCGAACCGGAGCCGGAGAGACCCAGTACTTC. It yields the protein CASSARTGAGETQYF.

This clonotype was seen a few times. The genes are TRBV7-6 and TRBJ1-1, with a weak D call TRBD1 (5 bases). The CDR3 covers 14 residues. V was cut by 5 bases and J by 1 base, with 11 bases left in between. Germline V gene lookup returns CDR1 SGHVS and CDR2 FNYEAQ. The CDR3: CASSPLGPNTEAFF. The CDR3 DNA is TGTGCCAGCAGCCCCTTGGGACCGAACACTGAAGCTTTCTTT.

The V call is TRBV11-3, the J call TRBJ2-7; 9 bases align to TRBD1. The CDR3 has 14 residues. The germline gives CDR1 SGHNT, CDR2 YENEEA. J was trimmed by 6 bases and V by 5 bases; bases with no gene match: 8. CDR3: CASSNPGQGFEQYF. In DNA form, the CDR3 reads TGTGCCAGCAGCAATCCGGGACAGGGTTTCGAGCAGTACTTC.

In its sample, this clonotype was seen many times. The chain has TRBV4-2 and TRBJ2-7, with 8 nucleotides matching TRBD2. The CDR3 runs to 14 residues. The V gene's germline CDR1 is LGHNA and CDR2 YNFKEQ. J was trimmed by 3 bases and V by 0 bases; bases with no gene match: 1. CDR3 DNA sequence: TGTGCCAGCAGCCAAGAAAGCGGGAGCTACGAGCAGTACTTC. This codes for CASSQESGSYEQYF.

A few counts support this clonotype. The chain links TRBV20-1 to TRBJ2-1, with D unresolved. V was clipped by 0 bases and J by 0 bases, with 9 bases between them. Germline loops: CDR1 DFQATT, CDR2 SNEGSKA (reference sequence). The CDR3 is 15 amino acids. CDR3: CSARDSAGSYNEQFF. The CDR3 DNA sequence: TGCAGTGCTAGAGATAGTGCAGGCTCCTACAATGAGCAGTTCTTC.

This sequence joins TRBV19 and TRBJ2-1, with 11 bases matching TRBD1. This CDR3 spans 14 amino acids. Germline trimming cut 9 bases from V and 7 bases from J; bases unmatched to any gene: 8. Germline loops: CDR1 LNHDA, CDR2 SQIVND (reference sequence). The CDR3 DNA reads TGTGCCAGCCCGGACAGGGGGCTCTTAAATGAGCAGTTCTTC. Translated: CASPDRGLLNEQFF.

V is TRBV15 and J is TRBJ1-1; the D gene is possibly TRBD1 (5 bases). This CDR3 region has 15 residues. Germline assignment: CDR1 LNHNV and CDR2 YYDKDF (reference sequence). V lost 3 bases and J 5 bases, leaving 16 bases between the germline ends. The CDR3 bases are TGTGCCACCAGCAGGGGTGGGACTGGAGAAACTGAAGCTTTCTTT. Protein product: CATSRGGTGETEAFF.

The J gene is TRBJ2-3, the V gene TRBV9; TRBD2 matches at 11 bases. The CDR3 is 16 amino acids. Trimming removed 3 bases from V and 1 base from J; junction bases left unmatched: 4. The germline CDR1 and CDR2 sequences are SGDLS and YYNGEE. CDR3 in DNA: TGTGCCAGCAGCGCCTTAGCGGGGGGGGGCACAGATACGCAGTATTTT. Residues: CASSALAGGGTDTQYF.

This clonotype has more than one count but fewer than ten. The CDR3 here is CASSRGASNYNEQFF. In DNA, the CDR3 is TGTGCCAGCAGCAGGGGGGCTAGCAATTACAATGAGCAGTTCTTC. The J gene is TRBJ2-1, the V gene TRBV11-3; D may correspond to TRBD1 or TRBD2 (6 bases each). CDR3 length equals 15 residues. CDR1 is SGHNT and CDR2 is YENEEA in the germline V gene. Trimming removed 5 bases at V and 4 bases at J, with 15 bases between.

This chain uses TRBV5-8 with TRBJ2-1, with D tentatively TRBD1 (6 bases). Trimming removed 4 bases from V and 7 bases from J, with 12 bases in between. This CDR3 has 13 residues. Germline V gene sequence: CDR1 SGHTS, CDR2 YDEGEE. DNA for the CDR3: TGTGCCAGCAGCGTGCGACAGGAGAATGAGCAGTTCTTC. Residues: CASSVRQENEQFF.

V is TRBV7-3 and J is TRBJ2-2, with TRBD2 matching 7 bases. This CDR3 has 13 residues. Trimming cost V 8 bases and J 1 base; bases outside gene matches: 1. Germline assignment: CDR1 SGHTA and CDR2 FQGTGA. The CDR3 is CASGTMNTGELFF. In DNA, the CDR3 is TGTGCCAGCGGGACTATGAACACCGGGGAGCTGTTTTTT. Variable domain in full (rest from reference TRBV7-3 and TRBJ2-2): GAGVSQTPSNKVTEKGKYVELRCDPISGHTALYWYRQSLGQGPEFLIYFQGTGAADDSGLPNDRFFAVRPEGSVSTLKIQRTERGDSAVYLCASGTMNTGELFFGEGSRLTVL.

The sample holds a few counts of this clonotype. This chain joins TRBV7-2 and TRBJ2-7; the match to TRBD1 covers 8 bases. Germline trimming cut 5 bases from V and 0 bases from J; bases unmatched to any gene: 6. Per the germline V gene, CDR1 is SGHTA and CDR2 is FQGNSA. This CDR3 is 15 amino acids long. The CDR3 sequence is CASSPDRANSYEQYF. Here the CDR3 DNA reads TGTGCCAGCAGCCCGGACAGGGCAAACTCCTACGAGCAGTACTTC.

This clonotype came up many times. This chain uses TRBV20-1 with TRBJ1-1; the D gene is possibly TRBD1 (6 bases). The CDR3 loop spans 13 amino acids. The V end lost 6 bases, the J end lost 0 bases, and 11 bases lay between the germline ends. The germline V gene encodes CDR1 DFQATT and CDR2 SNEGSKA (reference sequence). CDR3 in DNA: TGCAGTGCCGCCGGGACACTGAACACTGAAGCTTTCTTT. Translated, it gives CSAAGTLNTEAFF.

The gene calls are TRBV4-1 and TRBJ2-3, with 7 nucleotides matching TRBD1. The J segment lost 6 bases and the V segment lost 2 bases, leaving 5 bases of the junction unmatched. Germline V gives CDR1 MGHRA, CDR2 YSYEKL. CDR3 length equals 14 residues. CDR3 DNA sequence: TGCGCCAGCAGCCAACCCGACAGGGTTGATACGCAGTATTTT. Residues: CASSQPDRVDTQYF.